This T cell receptor (beta chain) was sequenced during a study of cytomegalovirus exposure and HLA in healthy donors. At the level of the study: Of approximately 400 genotyped donors, around 84% clustered with self-reported Caucasian donors. Whole-study results and caveats: Among the most significant clusters, several appeared linked to common viral pathogens in a later analysis. A later analysis associated some 16,000 TCR beta sequences with HLA alleles at a 0.05 false discovery rate. In most subjects, TCR beta sequences reportedly gave accurate predictions of HLA-A and HLA-B alleles.

The PCR made use of 60 Vbeta and 13 Jbeta primers. Sequencing was performed with immunoSEQ multiplex PCR; in TCRdb, only in-frame clones are kept and a portion is missing. The repertoire holds 130,000 to 150,000 clones, with 75% to 85% as singletons. V lost 6 bases, J lost 4 bases, and 12 bases lay in between. The CDR3 spans 13 residues. CDR1 and CDR2 from the germline V gene are MDHEN and SYDVKM. In the case of this clone: The antigen remains unidentified.

Sequenced material: PBMCs. The V call is TRBV28, the J call TRBJ1-2; D may be TRBD1 (6 bases). This TCR was recovered from a woman aged 18-30 years in good health and CMV-seropositive. The CDR3: CASSSGQRYGYTF. The CDR3 DNA is TGTGCCAGCAGCTCAGGACAGCGCTATGGCTACACCTTC.